A single sample is the source of the 14 T cell receptor beta chains below, sequenced in a study of shared clonotypes between healthy human individuals (dated by TCRdb to 2018 to 2020). Libraries were made using the immunoSEQ multiplex PCR assay. TCRdb provides this immuneACCESS table in a form limited to in-frame rearrangements. Some clones are lacking; in checked studies, under half of them reflect an unresolved V gene, and why the rest are absent is not known. The sample table contains some 2.1 million clones; only one count was recorded for over 85% of them. The ten most abundant clones make up 0.1% to 0.15% of the sample. Sequenced: naive CD4+ T cells sorted from blood. The sample's cell subset or site, from its label and the paper: CD45RA+ positively selected. Source of these receptors: a young man in good health.

The J gene is TRBJ1-5, the V gene TRBV10-1, with a tentative D call TRBD1 (5 bases). Germline-derived CDR1 and CDR2 are WNHNN and SYGVQD (reference sequence). The CDR3 runs to 13 residues. V lost 6 bases and J 7 bases, leaving 13 bases between the germline ends. The CDR3: CASSQGLGQPQHF. For the CDR3, the DNA is TGCGCCAGCAGCCAGGGATTAGGGCAGCCCCAGCATTTT.

The genes are TRBV28 and TRBJ1-2; no definite D call. V was clipped by 8 bases and J by 5 bases, with 15 bases between them. Germline assignment: CDR1 MDHEN and CDR2 SYDVKM. The CDR3 extends over 13 amino acids. The DNA for the CDR3 is TGTGCCAGCCTTGGAGCAGGCCGATATGGCTACACCTTC. It is translated as CASLGAGRYGYTF.

V is TRBV11-3 and J is TRBJ1-2; D gene unclear. The CDR3 has 13 residues. Looked up from germline, CDR1 is SGHNT and CDR2 is YENEEA. Trimming pared 5 bases from V and 9 bases from J, leaving 16 bases between. CDR3 nucleotides: TGTGCCAGCAGCCTATTAAGGGTGCGAAGCTACACCTTC. Protein sequence: CASSLLRVRSYTF.

This chain uses TRBV4-1 with TRBJ2-5; D gene uncertain. Trimming pared 0 bases from V and 2 bases from J, leaving 7 bases between. CDR3 length equals 14 residues. Per the germline V gene, CDR1 is MGHRA and CDR2 is YSYEKL. CDR3 region: CASSQDLLQETQYF. The CDR3 region has the DNA TGCGCCAGCAGCCAAGATTTACTACAAGAGACCCAGTACTTC.

The chain joins TRBV19 to TRBJ1-5, with TRBD1 matching over 9 bases. CDR3 size: 16 residues. V was clipped by 5 bases and J by 1 base; unmatched bases: 6. Germline CDR1 is LNHDA and CDR2 is SQIVND (reference sequence). CDR3 amino acids: CASSPTGGWSNQPQHF. The CDR3 DNA reads TGTGCCAGTAGTCCCACAGGGGGCTGGAGCAATCAGCCCCAGCATTTT.

This clone appeared a single time. The chain has TRBV10-3 and TRBJ2-5, with D tentatively TRBD1 (6 bases). There are 13 residues in the CDR3. Trimming stripped 3 bases from V and 5 bases from J, with 10 bases between. Germline loops: CDR1 ENHRY, CDR2 SYGVKD. As DNA, the CDR3 is TGTGCCATCAGTGATGGGGGCTGGGAGACCCAGTACTTC. It encodes CAISDGGWETQYF.

This chain connects TRBV2 to TRBJ2-3; D might be TRBD2 (5 bases). The V gene's germline CDR1 is SNHLY and CDR2 FYNNEI. Trimming removed 2 bases at V and 8 bases at J, with 8 bases between. The CDR3 sequence is 12 residues long. The CDR3 region has the DNA TGTGCCAGCAGTGAAAGTGCGGGTACGCAGTATTTT. The encoded protein is CASSESAGTQYF.

This clone occurred once. The CDR3 loop is CASSPDLSSYNEQFF. In DNA, the CDR3 is TGTGCCAGCAGTCCGGACTTGAGCTCCTACAATGAGCAGTTCTTC. The genes are TRBV6-6 and TRBJ2-1, with D perhaps matching TRBD2 (5 bases). Germline CDR1 MNHNY, CDR2 SVGAGI (reference sequence). The germline V and J ends were trimmed by 5 bases and 0 bases, with 11 bases remaining between them. There are 15 residues in the CDR3.

This chain connects TRBV4-1 to TRBJ2-6, with 14 bases fitting TRBD2. The CDR3 loop spans 22 amino acids. The V gene end was trimmed by 6 bases and the J gene end by 1 base; junction bases not matched to a gene: 17. The V gene's germline CDR1 is MGHRA and CDR2 YSYEKL. DNA of the CDR3: TGCGCCAGCAGTTACTCGGGACTAGCGGGAGAATTGGGTTGGTCTGGGGCCAACGTCCTGACTTTC. Protein: CASSYSGLAGELGWSGANVLTF.

The chain's CDR3 is CASSPGTGTVGTQYF. In DNA, the CDR3 is TGCGCCAGCAGTCCCGGGACAGGGACGGTCGGTACGCAGTATTTT. The chain uses TRBV5-1 and TRBJ2-3; 9 bases match TRBD1. Germline V gene lookup returns CDR1 SGHRS and CDR2 YFSETQ. Losses at the gene ends were 5 bases for V and 8 bases for J; bases not matched to a gene: 12. This CDR3 has 15 residues.

V usage is TRBV6-1 and J usage is TRBJ2-3; D might be TRBD1 (5 bases). V lost 4 bases to trimming and J lost 5 bases, with 10 bases between them. CDR3 length: 13 residues. Germline values: CDR1 MNHNS, CDR2 SASEGT. The CDR3 DNA reads as TGTGCCAGCAGTGTCCCAGGGATAGATACGCAGTATTTT. This translates into CASSVPGIDTQYF.

This clone is a singleton in its sample. V gene TRBV6-6 combines with J gene TRBJ2-1; D possibly corresponds to TRBD1 (6 bases). This CDR3 region has 13 residues. Germline CDR1 and CDR2: MNHNY and SVGAGI (reference sequence). V lost 10 bases and J lost 5, with 15 bases in between. The CDR3: CAITHDRNNEQFF. The DNA for the CDR3 is TGTGCCATTACCCACGACAGGAACAATGAGCAGTTCTTC.

On this clone: The sample holds other DNA sequences that translate to the same CDR3. The rearrangement uses TRBV11-2 and TRBJ2-5; D is undetermined. Germline assignment: CDR1 SGHAT and CDR2 FQNNGV. The V end was cut by 3 bases, the J end by 3 bases, with 5 bases between. This CDR3 has 12 amino acids. This CDR3 is CASSFSEETQYF. As DNA, the CDR3 is TGTGCCAGCAGCTTTTCAGAAGAGACCCAGTACTTC.

The rearrangement joins TRBV19 to TRBJ2-1, with a tentative D call TRBD2 (5 bases). With 4 bases removed from V and 0 bases from J, the gap between germline ends came to 7 bases. Germline lookup yields CDR1 LNHDA and CDR2 SQIVND (reference sequence). This CDR3 spans 14 amino acids. This CDR3 is CASSNGNSYNEQFF. The CDR3 DNA reads as TGTGCCAGTAGTAACGGGAACTCCTACAATGAGCAGTTCTTC.